This TCR beta chain was captured in a study of blood T cell repertoires in COVID-19. At the level of the study: Acute and convalescent COVID-19 specimens originated in the United States, Italy and Spain. Nucleic acid was either cDNA or gDNA, and it came from T cells, B-cell-depleted T cells, or PBMCs.

V was clipped by 0 bases and J by 4 bases, with 7 bases between them. This CDR3 contains 13 residues. From germline, CDR1 is SGHDT and CDR2 YYEEEE. In the authors' methods: Quantification of nucleated cells was approximated via reference gene primer amplification. Only in-frame clones appear in the TCRdb table, and some are missing; sequencing was by immunoSEQ multiplex PCR. V and J calls and clone size are given by that table; D and trimming were obtained from the DNA. The sample holds roughly 140,000 clones, around 83% seen once. The gene calls are TRBV5-6 and TRBJ1-2; D perhaps matches TRBD1 (5 bases). The sequence was obtained from a woman between 45 and 65 years old with acute or convalescent COVID-19. The sequencing input was peripheral blood. The CDR3 coding sequence is TGTGCCAGCAGCTTGGAGACAGCCTATGGCTACACCTTC. Protein: CASSLETAYGYTF.